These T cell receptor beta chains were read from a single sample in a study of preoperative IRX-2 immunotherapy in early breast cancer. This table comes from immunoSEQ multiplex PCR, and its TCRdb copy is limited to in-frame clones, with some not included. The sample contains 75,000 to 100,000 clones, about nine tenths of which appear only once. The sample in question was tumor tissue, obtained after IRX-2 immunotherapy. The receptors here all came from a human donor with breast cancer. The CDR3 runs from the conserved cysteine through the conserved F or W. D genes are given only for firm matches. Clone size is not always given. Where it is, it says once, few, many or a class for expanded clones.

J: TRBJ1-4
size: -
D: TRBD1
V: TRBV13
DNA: TGTGCCAGCAGCTTAGGAATACAGGGGGCGATTGAAAAACTGTTTTTT
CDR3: CASSLGIQGAIEKLFF

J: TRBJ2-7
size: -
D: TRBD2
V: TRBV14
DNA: TGTGCCAGCAGCCAAAGGACTAGCGGGAGGAGCTCCTACGAGCAGTACTTC
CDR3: CASSQRTSGRSSYEQYF

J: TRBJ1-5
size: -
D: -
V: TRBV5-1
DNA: TGCGCCAGCAGCTTGGCCGGGGGCAATCAGCCCCAGCATTTT
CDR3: CASSLAGGNQPQHF

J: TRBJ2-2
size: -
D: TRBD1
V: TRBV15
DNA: TGTGCCACCAGCTCCTGGGACAGAAACACCGGGGAGCTGTTTTTT
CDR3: CATSSWDRNTGELFF

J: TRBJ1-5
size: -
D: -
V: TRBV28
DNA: TGTGCCAGCAGTTCTCCCCCCAATCAGCCCCAACATTTT
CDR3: CASSSPPNQPQHF

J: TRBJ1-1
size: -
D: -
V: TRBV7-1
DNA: TGTGCCAGCAGTTTAGCAACTTGGGGAAACACTGAAGCTTTCTTT
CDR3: CASSLATWGNTEAFF

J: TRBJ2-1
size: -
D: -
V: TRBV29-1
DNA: TGCAGCGTTGAAGGATCCCAGGGGCCAACACCGTTCTTC
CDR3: CSVEGSQGPTPFF

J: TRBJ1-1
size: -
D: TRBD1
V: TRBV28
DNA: TGTGCCAGCAACCGAGGGACAGTGGGTCCGAACACTGAAGCTTTCTTT
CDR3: CASNRGTVGPNTEAFF

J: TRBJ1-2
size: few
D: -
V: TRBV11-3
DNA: TGTGCCAGCAGCTTGGGATCAGTAGACGGTTATGGCTACACCTTC
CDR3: CASSLGSVDGYGYTF

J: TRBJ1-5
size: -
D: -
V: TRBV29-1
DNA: TGCAGCGTTGGGGGGGTTAATCAGCCCCAGCATTTT
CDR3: CSVGGVNQPQHF

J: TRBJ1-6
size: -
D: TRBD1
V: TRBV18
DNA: TGTGCCAGCTCACCACCGGGGACAGCTAATTCACCCCTCCACTTT
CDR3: CASSPPGTANSPLHF

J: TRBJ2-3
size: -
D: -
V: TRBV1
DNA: TGCGCCAGCAGCCACCCTGTTCTTTTAAGGACAGATACGCAGTATTTT
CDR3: CASSHPVLLRTDTQYF

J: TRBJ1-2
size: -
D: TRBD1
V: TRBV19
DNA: TGTGCCAGTAGTATCTCAGTGGACAGGGGGCGAAACACCTTC
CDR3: CASSISVDRGRNTF

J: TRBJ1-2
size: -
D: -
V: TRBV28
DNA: TGTGCCAGCAGAGGACAGCCGAACTATGGCTACACCTTC
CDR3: CASRGQPNYGYTF

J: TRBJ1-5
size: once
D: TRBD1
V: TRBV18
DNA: TGTGCCAGCTCACCGGGACAGGGACGAAATCAGCCCCAGCATTTT
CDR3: CASSPGQGRNQPQHF

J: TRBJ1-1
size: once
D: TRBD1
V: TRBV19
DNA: TGTGCCAGTAGTATAGATCGGGAGGGGGCACCTGAAGCTTTCTTT
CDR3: CASSIDREGAPEAFF

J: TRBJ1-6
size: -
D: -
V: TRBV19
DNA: TGTGCCAGTACTACAACGGGGGGCGGTTCACCCCTCCACTTT
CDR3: CASTTTGGGSPLHF

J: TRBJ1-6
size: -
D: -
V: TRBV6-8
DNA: TGTGCCAGCAGTGCTGTCAGGGAATCACCCCTCCACTTT
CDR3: CASSAVRESPLHF

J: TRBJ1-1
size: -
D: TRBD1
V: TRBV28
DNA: TGTGCCAGCAGTCCCTTAAGACAGGGCGAAAACACTGAAGCTTTCTTT
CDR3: CASSPLRQGENTEAFF

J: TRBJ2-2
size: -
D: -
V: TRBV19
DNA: TGTGCCAGTAGTATAGTCCTAGGCCTAACCCCCGGGGAGCTGTTTTTT
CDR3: CASSIVLGLTPGELFF

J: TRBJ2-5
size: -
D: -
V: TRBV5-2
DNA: TGTGCCAGCAGCTTGGAACTAGCGGGAGTTCCGGAGACCCAGTACTTC
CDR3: CASSLELAGVPETQYF

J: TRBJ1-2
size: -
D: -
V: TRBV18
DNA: TGTGCCAGCTCACCACCGAAGGGGAATGGCTACACCTTC
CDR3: CASSPPKGNGYTF

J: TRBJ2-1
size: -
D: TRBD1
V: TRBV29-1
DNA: TGCAGCGTTGACGGGCGACAGGGGGCTCTCAATGAGCAGTTCTTC
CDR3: CSVDGRQGALNEQFF

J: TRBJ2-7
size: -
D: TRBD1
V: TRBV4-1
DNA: TGCGCCAGCAGCCAAGATACCGGGACAGATAAATACGAGCAGTACTTC
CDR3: CASSQDTGTDKYEQYF

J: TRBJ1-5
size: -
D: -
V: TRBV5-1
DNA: TGCGCCAGCAGCTTGGCCGGGACGGATACACAGCCCCAGCATTTT
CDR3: CASSLAGTDTQPQHF

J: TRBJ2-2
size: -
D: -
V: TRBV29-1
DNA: TGCAGCGTTGAAGATAAGGGCCGATCGAACACCGGGGAGCTGTTTTTT
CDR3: CSVEDKGRSNTGELFF

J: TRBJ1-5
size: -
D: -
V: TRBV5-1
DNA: TGCGCCAGCAGCTTGGTAGGGGACAATCAGCCCCAGCATTTT
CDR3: CASSLVGDNQPQHF

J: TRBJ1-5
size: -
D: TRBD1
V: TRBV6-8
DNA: TGTGCCAGCAGTTACGCCGCAGGGGGTCAGCCCCAGCATTTT
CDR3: CASSYAAGGQPQHF

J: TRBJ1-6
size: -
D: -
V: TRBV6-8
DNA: TGTGCCAGCAGCCGTGCTGTGGGGAGTTCACCCCTCCACTTT
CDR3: CASSRAVGSSPLHF

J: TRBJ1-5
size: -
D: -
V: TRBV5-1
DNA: TGCGCCAGCAGCTTGGAGTCAGGGGATCAGCCCCAGCATTTT
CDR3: CASSLESGDQPQHF

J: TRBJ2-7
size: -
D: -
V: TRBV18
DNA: TGTGCCAGCTCACTCGCGACGGGCTCCTACGAGCAGTACTTC
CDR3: CASSLATGSYEQYF

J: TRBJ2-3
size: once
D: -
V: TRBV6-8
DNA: TGTGCCAGCTATGTCGGGGCCACAGATACGCAGTATTTT
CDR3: CASYVGATDTQYF